The subject of this entry is one T cell receptor beta chain. Its antigen is unidentified. These data originate in a study of CD8+ T cells in alopecia areata. Regarding the study as a whole: Alopecia totalis/universalis scalp especially showed more expanded CD8+ clones than normal scalp.

cDNA reverse transcribed from extracted RNA served as the sequencing template. The data were produced by immunoSEQ multiplex PCR, yet TCRdb's version contains in-frame clones alone and is incomplete. Of 90,000 to 120,000 clones detected, about 60% appear once; the ten largest clones hold around a quarter. Looked up from germline, CDR1 is SNHLY and CDR2 is FYNNEI. The CDR3 totals 16 residues. Germline trimming cut 4 bases from V and 6 bases from J; bases unmatched to any gene: 4. The chain couples TRBV2 to TRBJ2-1; TRBD2 agrees at 15 bases. The clonotype was recovered from a human donor with alopecia areata. Sequenced material: NKG2D-low CD8+ T cells sorted from blood. CDR3 nucleotides: TGTGCCAGCAGTGGGACTAGCGGGGGGGTCTCCAATGAGCAGTTCTTC. The encoded protein is CASSGTSGGVSNEQFF.